These 14 T cell receptor beta chains were sequenced from one sample in a study of blood T cell repertoires in COVID-19. Clones were sequenced by immunoSEQ multiplex PCR, and TCRdb holds only the in-frame ones, with some missing. Of about 130,000 clones in the sample, 84% were seen once. The source material was peripheral blood. Every receptor here comes from a woman aged 55-75 years with acute or convalescent COVID-19.

The chain is built from TRBV19 and TRBJ2-4; a possible D gene is TRBD1 (5 bases). V was cut by 5 bases and J by 3 bases, with 14 bases left in between. This CDR3 is built from 15 residues. The germline gives CDR1 LNHDA, CDR2 SQIVND (reference sequence). CDR3 residues: CASSALREGKNIQYF. CDR3 DNA sequence: TGTGCCAGTAGTGCCCTCAGGGAAGGCAAAAACATTCAGTACTTC.

The CDR3 loop is CASSQDSSGNYGYTF. The CDR3 DNA follows: TGTGCCAGCAGCCAAGATTCGTCCGGGAACTATGGCTACACCTTC. V and J are TRBV14 and TRBJ1-2; D unresolved. This CDR3 comprises 15 residues. The germline V gene has CDR1 SGHDN and CDR2 FVKESK. The V gene lost 0 bases and the J gene lost 2 bases, with 10 bases spanning the gap.

This chain joins TRBV5-4 and TRBJ2-2; 8 bases agree with TRBD2. The CDR3 has 15 amino acids. From germline, CDR1 is SGHNT and CDR2 YYREEE (reference sequence). Unmatched junction bases numbered 5, after V lost 4 bases and J lost 3 bases. As DNA, the CDR3 is TGTGCCAGCAGCCGCGGGGGGCAGCACACCGGGGAGCTGTTTTTT. Translated, it gives CASSRGGQHTGELFF. The full variable domain, its missing parts supplied by reference TRBV5-4 and TRBJ2-2, is ETGVTQSPTHLIKTRGQQVTLRCSSQSGHNTVSWYQQALGQGPQFIFQYYREEENGRGNFPPRFSGLQFPNYSSELNVNALELDDSALYLCASSRGGQHTGELFFGEGSRLTVL.

The chain recombines TRBV10-3 with TRBJ1-1, with TRBD1 matching 8 bases. The CDR3 runs 14 residues. Germline V lookup: CDR1 ENHRY, CDR2 SYGVKD. V trimming: 10 bases; J trimming: 5 bases; junction bases outside the gene matches: 12. This CDR3 reads CATRFGQGETEAFF. The CDR3 coding sequence is TGTGCCACGCGATTCGGACAGGGAGAAACTGAAGCTTTCTTT.

V usage is TRBV27 and J usage is TRBJ2-6, with D possibly TRBD1 on 5 matching bases. Germline CDR1 MNHEY, CDR2 SMNVEV (reference sequence). Trimming removed 4 bases from V and 0 bases from J, with 7 bases in between. The CDR3 totals 15 residues. The CDR3 DNA is TGTGCCAGCAGTTGGGGCCCCTCTGGGGCCAACGTCCTGACTTTC. Encoded protein: CASSWGPSGANVLTF. Together with reference TRBV27 and TRBJ2-6, the CDR3 gives the full variable domain: EAQVTQNPRYLITVTGKKLTVTCSQNMNHEYMSWYRQDPGLGLRQIYYSMNVEVTDKGDVPEGYKVSRKEKRNFPLILESPSPNQTSLYFCASSWGPSGANVLTFGAGSRLTVL.

The chain has TRBV30 and TRBJ2-7, with D unclear. This CDR3 has 13 amino acids. Per the germline V gene, CDR1 is GTSNPN and CDR2 is SVGIG (reference sequence). Here the CDR3 reads CAWSAGDSHEQYV. Here the CDR3 DNA reads TGTGCCTGGAGTGCGGGTGACTCCCACGAGCAGTACGTC.

The rearrangement links TRBV6-2 or TRBV6-3 to TRBJ2-7; 7 bases match TRBD1. The CDR3 consists of 16 residues. V gave up 0 bases and J gave up 1 base; unmatched junction bases: 6. CDR1 is MNHEY and CDR2 is SVGEGT in the germline V gene. The CDR3 here is CASSYSINRGSYEQYF. CDR3 in DNA: TGTGCCAGCAGTTACTCGATAAACAGGGGATCCTACGAGCAGTACTTC.

The chain is built from TRBV19 and TRBJ1-2; no clear D gene. V was clipped by 5 bases and J by 4 bases, with 14 bases between them. The CDR3 is 14 amino acids. Germline lookup yields CDR1 LNHDA and CDR2 SQIVND (reference sequence). This chain's CDR3 is CASSPGPGTYGYTF. The DNA for the CDR3 is TGTGCCAGTAGTCCCGGACCGGGAACCTATGGCTACACCTTC. Supplemented by reference TRBV19 and TRBJ1-2, the full variable domain reads DGGITQSPKYLFRKEGQNVTLSCEQNLNHDAMYWYRQDPGQGLRLIYYSQIVNDFQKGDIAEGYSVSREKKESFPLTVTSAQKNPTAFYLCASSPGPGTYGYTFGSGTRLTVV.

V gene TRBV6-6 combines with J gene TRBJ2-7; D may be TRBD1 (6 bases). With 2 bases removed from V and 4 bases from J, the gap between germline ends came to 15 bases. The CDR3 covers 15 residues. Germline V CDR1 and CDR2: MNHNY, SVGAGI (reference sequence). CDR3 region: CASSYRGTNSYEQYF. CDR3 sequence (DNA): TGTGCCAGCAGTTACCGAGGGACAAATTCGTACGAGCAGTACTTC.

The gene calls are TRBV3-1 (or the pseudogene TRBV3-2) and TRBJ1-1; 10 bases line up with TRBD1. Losses at the gene ends were 6 bases for V and 3 bases for J; bases not matched to a gene: 7. The CDR3 is 15 amino acids. From germline, CDR1 is LGHDT and CDR2 YNNKEL (reference sequence). The CDR3 region has the DNA TGTGCCAGCAGTCGCCTTGGGACAGGGGACACTGAAGCTTTCTTT. It is translated as CASSRLGTGDTEAFF.

The chain uses TRBV9 and TRBJ1-1, with D uncertain. Germline V gene sequence: CDR1 SGDLS, CDR2 YYNGEE. Trimming removed 2 bases at V and 7 bases at J, with 12 bases between. The CDR3 sequence is 13 residues long. The CDR3 spells CASSVRRRGEAFF. The CDR3, as DNA: TGTGCCAGCAGCGTGAGGAGGCGGGGTGAAGCTTTCTTT. Variable domain in full (rest from reference TRBV9 and TRBJ1-1): DSGVTQTPKHLITATGQRVTLRCSPRSGDLSVYWYQQSLDQGLQFLIQYYNGEERAKGNILERFSAQQFPDLHSELNLSSLELGDSALYFCASSVRRRGEAFFGQGTRLTVV.

This chain links TRBV4-1 with TRBJ1-1; D may be TRBD1 (5 bases). The V gene's germline CDR1 is MGHRA and CDR2 YSYEKL. The CDR3 consists of 17 residues. Trimming left V 4 bases short and J 0 bases short, with 18 bases between. CDR3 amino acids: CASSPTVVRAVNTEAFF. The CDR3 DNA reads TGCGCCAGCAGCCCCACGGTGGTCAGGGCAGTGAACACTGAAGCTTTCTTT.

There are a few counts of this clone. The chain carries TRBV5-1 and TRBJ1-1, with D perhaps matching TRBD1 (6 bases). Trimming pared 4 bases from V and 8 bases from J, leaving 9 bases between. CDR3 length: 11 amino acids. The germline V gene has CDR1 SGHRS and CDR2 YFSETQ. DNA for the CDR3: TGCGCCAGCAGCGTTGGACAGGAAGCTTTCTTT. This encodes CASSVGQEAFF.

This chain links TRBV4-2 with TRBJ2-3, with D maybe TRBD2 (7 bases). CDR3 length equals 16 residues. Looked up from germline, CDR1 is LGHNA and CDR2 is YNFKEQ. Trimming took 4 bases from V and 5 from J, leaving 19 bases between them. The CDR3 DNA follows: TGTGCCAGCAGCCCTTCCTGGGGGGGGCTAAAAGATACGCAGTATTTT. Amino acid sequence: CASSPSWGGLKDTQYF.